The 30 T cell receptor beta chains in this list originate from one sample, sequenced in a study of blood T cell repertoires in COVID-19 (dated by TCRdb to about 2020). The library was made by the immunoSEQ multiplex PCR assay. The table comes from immuneACCESS by way of TCRdb, which keeps in-frame sequences with V and J called. Part of the clones is missing from these tables; in studies checked, under half for an unresolved V gene and the rest for unknown reasons. Present in this sample are about 69,000 clones, roughly 79% of which were seen just once. The top ten hold about 15% of the sample. The sequencing input was peripheral blood. Every receptor here comes from a man between 60 and 75 years old with acute or convalescent COVID-19.

This rearrangement joins TRBV12-3 or TRBV12-4 to TRBJ2-3; D is ambiguous. V shed 2 bases and J shed 2 bases, with 5 bases lying between them. CDR3 length equals 13 residues. CDR3 loop: CASSLTTTDTQYF. CDR3 sequence (DNA): TGTGCCAGCAGTTTAACTACCACAGATACGCAGTATTTT.

This clone was recorded once. The chain couples TRBV6-1 to TRBJ1-6; D possibly corresponds to TRBD1 (5 bases). V gave up 3 bases and J gave up 6 bases, with 9 bases separating them. CDR3 length: 14 residues. Germline V lookup: CDR1 MNHNS, CDR2 SASEGT. The CDR3 sequence is CASSDETVNSPLHF. CDR3 nucleotides: TGTGCCAGCAGTGATGAGACAGTTAATTCACCCCTCCACTTT.

This clone is a singleton in its sample. The chain couples TRBV11-2 to TRBJ1-5; D is possibly TRBD1 (5 bases). The V and J ends lost 5 bases and 1 base respectively, with 18 bases between them. The CDR3 runs 17 residues. CDR1 and CDR2 (germline): SGHAT, FQNNGV. Here the CDR3 reads CASSPGRARRSNQPQHF. CDR3 DNA sequence: TGTGCCAGCAGCCCAGGCAGGGCGCGGCGGAGCAATCAGCCCCAGCATTTT.

The rearrangement uses TRBV18 and TRBJ1-1; D is undetermined. V shed 3 bases and J shed 0 bases, with 14 bases lying between them. Germline values: CDR1 KGHSH, CDR2 LQKENI. This CDR3 has 16 amino acids. DNA of the CDR3: TGTGCCAGCTCACCCAAACAAGACACCCTGAACACTGAAGCTTTCTTT. Translating gives CASSPKQDTLNTEAFF. Variable domain in full (rest from reference TRBV18 and TRBJ1-1): NAGVMQNPRHLVRRRGQEARLRCSPMKGHSHVYWYRQLPEEGLKFMVYLQKENIIDESGMPKERFSAEFPKEGPSILRIQQVVRGDSAAYFCASSPKQDTLNTEAFFGQGTRLTVV.

This sequence joins TRBV25-1 and TRBJ1-1; a weak D match, TRBD1 (6 bases). V was shortened by 3 bases and J by 11 bases, with 13 bases between the two germline ends. CDR3 size: 12 residues. From germline, CDR1 is MGHDK and CDR2 SYGVNS. The CDR3 DNA reads TGTGCCAGCAGTGATTCTACAGGGTACGCTTTCTTT. It specifies CASSDSTGYAFF.

This clone appeared a single time. V and J are TRBV6-5 and TRBJ2-1; D might be TRBD1 (6 bases). The CDR3 extends over 16 amino acids. V was cut by 0 bases and J by 2 bases, with 11 bases left in between. Germline V gene lookup returns CDR1 MNHEY and CDR2 SVGAGI. CDR3 nucleotides: TGTGCCAGCAGTTACTCCCGGGACATAACCTACAATGAGCAGTTCTTC. Translation: CASSYSRDITYNEQFF.

The chain is built from TRBV6-5 and TRBJ1-3; possible D gene TRBD1, 5 bases. Trimming took off 10 bases at V and 0 bases at J, with 13 bases between the two ends. CDR1 is MNHEY and CDR2 is SVGAGI in the germline V gene. The CDR3 spans 14 residues. The CDR3 bases are TGTGCCACCAAGGGGTTCTACTCTGGAAACACCATATATTTT. Encoded protein: CATKGFYSGNTIYF.

This clone came up once. The V gene is TRBV9, the J gene TRBJ1-1; D may be TRBD1 (5 bases). V was trimmed by 2 bases and J by 2 bases, leaving 10 bases between them. The CDR3 loop spans 14 amino acids. Germline V CDR1 and CDR2: SGDLS, YYNGEE. The CDR3 bases are TGTGCCAGCAGCGTCCAGGGAATAAACACTGAAGCTTTCTTT. Translating it yields CASSVQGINTEAFF.

The count of this clone is one. This rearrangement joins TRBV3-1 (or the pseudogene TRBV3-2) to TRBJ2-4; D gene unclear. Trimming took 3 bases from V and 5 from J, leaving 5 bases between them. Germline assignment: CDR1 LGHDT and CDR2 YNNKEL (reference sequence). The CDR3 totals 12 residues. The CDR3 region has the DNA TGTGCCAGCAGCCATCAGGAAAACATTCAGTACTTC. It specifies CASSHQENIQYF.

V is TRBV6-4 and J is TRBJ1-5; no firm D call. Trimming shortened V by 3 bases and J by 9 bases, and 12 bases separated the two germline ends. The CDR3 spans 13 residues. The germline V gene has CDR1 MRHNA and CDR2 SNTAGT. CDR3 nucleotide sequence: TGTGCCAGCAGTGAGCGTGGCGGAGGGCCCCAGCATTTT. It is translated as CASSERGGGPQHF.

This clone has just one count. One base away lies a much larger clone, so this may be a sequencing read error. The chain carries TRBV4-3 and TRBJ1-6, with 9 bases lining up with TRBD1. Germline CDR1 reads LGHNA; CDR2 reads YSLEER. The CDR3 is 14 amino acids. After removal of 5 bases from V and 7 bases from J, the junction contained 3 bases not matched to a gene. The chain's CDR3 is CASSTGQGNSPLHF. The DNA of the CDR3 is TGCGCCAGCAGCACCGGACAGGGGAATTCACCCCTCCACTTT.

Only one count was recorded for this clone. CDR3 loop: CASSFGGGSYEQYF. CDR3 DNA: TGTGCCAGCAGCTTTGGGGGGGGCTCCTACGAGCAGTACTTC. V gene TRBV5-5 combines with J gene TRBJ2-7; 7 nucleotides line up with TRBD2. J was trimmed by 0 bases and V by 2 bases; bases with no gene match: 2. Germline assignment: CDR1 SGHKS and CDR2 YYEKEE (reference sequence). This CDR3 has 14 residues.

This clone was detected only once. The V gene is TRBV7-8, the J gene TRBJ2-7; weak D call: TRBD1 (6 bases). The CDR3 sequence is 14 residues long. The V end lost 2 bases, the J end lost 0 bases, and 8 bases lay between the germline ends. Germline CDR1 reads SGHVS; CDR2 reads FQNEAQ. The CDR3 DNA sequence: TGTGCCAGCAGCTTAAGGGACAACTCCTACGAGCAGTACTTC. Translation gives CASSLRDNSYEQYF.

This clone was counted only a few times. The gene calls are TRBV2 and TRBJ2-7; a weak D match, TRBD1 (6 bases). Trimming shortened V by 7 bases and J by 2 bases, and 15 bases separated the two germline ends. The CDR3 loop spans 14 amino acids. The germline V gene has CDR1 SNHLY and CDR2 FYNNEI. CDR3 nucleotide sequence: TGTGCCAGCATTGGACAGTCAAAAACCTACGAGCAGTACTTC. Its protein product is CASIGQSKTYEQYF.

The V gene is TRBV5-1, the J gene TRBJ2-5; D remains unclear. CDR3 length equals 14 residues. CDR1 and CDR2 from the germline V gene are SGHRS and YFSETQ. With 3 bases removed from V and 2 bases from J, the gap between germline ends came to 11 bases. CDR3 protein: CASSWQADQETQYF. Written as DNA, the CDR3 is TGCGCCAGCAGCTGGCAGGCCGATCAAGAGACCCAGTACTTC.

The chain uses TRBV19 and TRBJ1-2; D may be TRBD1 (6 bases). CDR1 LNHDA and CDR2 SQIVND come from the germline V gene (reference sequence). This CDR3 has 15 amino acids. V was trimmed by 3 bases and J by 0 bases, leaving 11 bases between them. The CDR3 sequence is CASSMQGQTNYGYTF. In DNA, the CDR3 is TGTGCCAGTAGTATGCAAGGACAGACTAACTATGGCTACACCTTC.

The J gene is TRBJ1-2, the V gene TRBV4-1; D gene ambiguous. CDR1 is MGHRA and CDR2 is YSYEKL in the germline V gene. V was cut by 0 bases and J by 4 bases, with 9 bases left in between. CDR3 length: 14 amino acids. DNA of the CDR3: TGCGCCAGCAGCCAAGAGGGAGAGGTCTATGGCTACACCTTC. This codes for CASSQEGEVYGYTF.

CDR3 residues: CASSPGTGEPEAFF. The CDR3 DNA is TGTGCCAGCTCACCGGGGACAGGGGAGCCTGAAGCTTTCTTT. The chain combines TRBV18 with TRBJ1-1; 10 bases fit TRBD1. The CDR3 has 14 residues. Germline CDR1 and CDR2: KGHSH and LQKENI. With 3 bases clipped from V and 6 bases from J, the junction kept 4 bases outside the gene matches.

The chain recombines TRBV10-3 with TRBJ1-1, with a weak D call TRBD1 (5 bases). Trimming cost V 4 bases and J 3 bases, with 9 bases left between them. CDR3 length: 13 residues. CDR1 ENHRY and CDR2 SYGVKD come from the germline V gene. CDR3 loop: CAISGVRDTEAFF. The CDR3 DNA reads TGTGCCATCAGTGGCGTCAGGGACACTGAAGCTTTCTTT.

Concerning this clone itself: A read error may produce the germline difference seen at one junction end. The chain has TRBV7-7 and TRBJ1-2; TRBD1 is a possible D gene (6 bases). The CDR3 has 16 residues. Per the germline V gene, CDR1 is SSHAT and CDR2 is FNYEAQ (reference sequence). The CDR3 region has the DNA TGTGCTAGCAGCTTAGCCGGGACATCGTTCGACTATGGCTACACCTTC. This sequence encodes CASSLAGTSFDYGYTF.

The chain links TRBV14 to TRBJ1-6; the match to TRBD1 covers 8 bases. Germline V CDR1 and CDR2: SGHDN, FVKESK. This CDR3 spans 15 amino acids. The trim removed 4 bases at V and 6 bases at J, leaving 5 bases unmatched. The CDR3 loop reads CASSPQGAGNSPLHF. In nucleotides, the CDR3 is TGTGCCAGCAGCCCGCAGGGGGCGGGTAATTCACCCCTCCACTTT.

This clone was detected once. This chain uses TRBV12-5 with TRBJ2-1, with 10 positions matching TRBD2. This CDR3 has 16 residues. CDR1 and CDR2 from the germline V gene are LGHNT and FRNRAP. Losses at the gene ends were 6 bases for V and 8 bases for J; bases not matched to a gene: 13. The CDR3 sequence is CASGNSIAGGLYEQFF. The CDR3 region has the DNA TGTGCTAGTGGCAATTCTATAGCGGGGGGCCTATATGAGCAGTTCTTC.

J is TRBJ2-1 and V is TRBV7-9; D possibly corresponds to TRBD2 (6 bases). V shed 7 bases and J shed 8 bases, with 12 bases lying between them. This CDR3 is built from 12 residues. Germline values: CDR1 SEHNR, CDR2 FQNEAQ (reference sequence). CDR3 residues: CASIPGGHEQFF. CDR3 bases: TGTGCCAGCATCCCAGGAGGGCATGAGCAGTTCTTC. Full variable domain (missing parts from reference TRBV7-9 and TRBJ2-1): DTGVSQNPRHKITKRGQNVTFRCDPISEHNRLYWYRQTLGQGPEFLTYFQNEAQLEKSRLLSDRFSAERPKGSFSTLEIQRTEQGDSAMYLCASIPGGHEQFFGPGTRLTVL.

This sequence joins TRBV27 and TRBJ1-5, with a possible D match to TRBD1 (5 bases). The CDR3 spans 16 residues. Deletions cut 0 bases from V and 4 bases from J, with 13 bases between. Germline lookup yields CDR1 MNHEY and CDR2 SMNVEV (reference sequence). CDR3 in DNA: TGTGCCAGCAGTTTATCGTGGGGGGAGCGTAATCAGCCCCAGCATTTT. Amino acid sequence: CASSLSWGERNQPQHF.

V and J are TRBV3-1 (or the pseudogene TRBV3-2) and TRBJ2-7, with 9 bases aligning to TRBD1. Per germline, CDR1 LGHDT and CDR2 YNNKEL (reference sequence). The CDR3 consists of 20 residues. V dropped 1 base and J dropped 0; count of bases not matched to a gene: 16. DNA of the CDR3: TGTGCCAGCAGCCAAGGATCCGGGACAGGGTTATTGAGCAGCTCCTACGAGCAGTACTTC. It codes for CASSQGSGTGLLSSSYEQYF.

The V and J genes are TRBV19 and TRBJ2-3, with no clear D. Germline V lookup: CDR1 LNHDA, CDR2 SQIVND (reference sequence). V was cut by 6 bases and J by 2 bases, with 12 bases left in between. The CDR3 has 14 residues. The CDR3 bases are TGTGCCAGTAGCGACACCCTCGCCACAGATACGCAGTATTTT. Protein: CASSDTLATDTQYF.

This clone came up once. J is TRBJ2-7 and V is TRBV5-1, with a possible D match to TRBD1 (6 bases). The CDR3 is 17 residues long. Trimming stripped 4 bases from V and 2 bases from J, with 22 bases between. Germline CDR1 and CDR2: SGHRS and YFSETQ. CDR3 protein: CASSPRGSRTAAYEQYF. CDR3 sequence (DNA): TGCGCCAGCAGCCCCCGTGGTTCCCGGACAGCAGCCTACGAGCAGTACTTC.

This clone was seen only once. The CDR3 here is CASSQAGTGNNEQFF. The CDR3 DNA reads as TGTGCCAGCTCACAGGCCGGGACAGGAAACAATGAGCAGTTCTTC. The chain uses TRBV28 and TRBJ2-1, with 8 bases aligning to TRBD1. In germline, CDR1 is MDHEN, CDR2 SYDVKM. The CDR3 has 15 amino acids. V dropped 8 bases and J dropped 5; count of bases not matched to a gene: 11. Looking up the rest from reference TRBV28 and TRBJ2-1 gives the full variable domain: DVKVTQSSRYLVKRTGEKVFLECVQDMDHENMFWYRQDPGLGLRLIYFSYDVKMKEKGDIPEGYSVSREKKERFSLILESASTNQTSMYLCASSQAGTGNNEQFFGPGTRLTVL.

The rearrangement joins TRBV6-1 to TRBJ1-1; the D gene is possibly TRBD1 (5 bases). Per germline, CDR1 MNHNS and CDR2 SASEGT. The CDR3 runs 14 residues. Trimming pared 2 bases from V and 10 bases from J, leaving 17 bases between. DNA of the CDR3: TGTGCCAGCAGTGAACCGCGGGTGGGGGGGTTAGCTTTCTTT. Its translation is CASSEPRVGGLAFF.

The V and J genes are TRBV9 and TRBJ2-5; 11 positions agree with TRBD1. V dropped 2 bases and J dropped 7; count of bases not matched to a gene: 4. Germline V gene data show CDR1 as SGDLS and CDR2 as YYNGEE. This CDR3 contains 14 residues. CDR3: CASSVGQGDGTQYF. DNA of the CDR3: TGTGCCAGCAGCGTGGGACAGGGGGATGGGACCCAGTACTTC.